What follows are 30 T cell receptor beta chains derived from one specimen sequenced in a study of T cell repertoires in cytomegalovirus infection (dated 2019 in TCRdb). This specimen's treatment or condition label, per the study, means: in vitro stimulation with specific CMV peptide epitopes to enrich CMV-specific T cells. No antigen has been identified for these receptors. TCRdb lists the instrument as Illumina HiSeq 1500. TCRdb redid the processing of the public reads, applying fastp at Q25 and MiXCR, and retained in-frame beta chains. Records with the same CDR3 protein are collapsed into one entry carrying the most frequent genes and DNA. For this sample the table gives fewer than 1,000,000 distinct CDR3 sequences, of which roughly 30% were detected only once. The ten largest clones represent 13% of the sample. The source material was cultured CD8+ T cells from PBMCs, sampled from culture after CMV antigen stimulation. These receptor sequences come from a human donor in good health (CMV status not recorded). Some clones in this sample may be carry-over from other donors' samples.

The rearrangement links TRBV5-1 to TRBJ2-7; 7 nucleotides align to TRBD1. V shed 3 bases, J shed 2 bases, and the junction held 8 bases outside the gene matches. There are 15 residues in the CDR3. The germline V gene has CDR1 SGHRS and CDR2 YFSETQ. CDR3 in DNA: TGCGCCAGCAGCTGGGGAACAGGGGACCCCTACGAGCAGTACTTC. Protein: CASSWGTGDPYEQYF.

The table lists this clonotype with a few counts. The chain is built from TRBV28 and TRBJ1-3; D unresolved. Germline lookup yields CDR1 MDHEN and CDR2 SYDVKM. The CDR3 totals 15 residues. Trimming removed 2 bases at V and 0 bases at J, with 8 bases between. The CDR3 DNA is TGTGCCAGCAGTTTACAGGTTTACTCTGGAAACACCATATATTTT. Protein product: CASSLQVYSGNTIYF.

In this sample, this clonotype turned up a few times. The V gene is TRBV7-6, the J gene TRBJ2-7; D might be TRBD1 or TRBD2, each matching 5 bases. Germline V gene lookup returns CDR1 SGHVS and CDR2 FNYEAQ. The germline V and J ends were trimmed by 8 bases and 4 bases, with 18 bases remaining between them. The CDR3 extends over 14 amino acids. The CDR3 loop is CASAAPGTTYEQYF. CDR3 DNA: TGTGCCAGCGCGGCGCCCGGGACCACATACGAGCAGTACTTC.

This chain uses TRBV2 with TRBJ2-1; D tentatively reads TRBD1 or TRBD2 (6 bases each). The germline V gene has CDR1 SNHLY and CDR2 FYNNEI. Trimming left V 4 bases short and J 4 bases short, with 11 bases between. The CDR3 is made up of 14 amino acids. CDR3: CASSGGDIYNEQFF. In nucleotides, the CDR3 is TGTGCCAGCAGTGGGGGGGACATTTACAATGAGCAGTTCTTC.

Only a few counts were recorded for this clonotype. The chain combines TRBV10-3 with TRBJ2-7, with TRBD1 identical over 7 bases. This CDR3 contains 14 residues. Per the germline V gene, CDR1 is ENHRY and CDR2 is SYGVKD. V gave up 5 bases and J gave up 5 bases; unmatched junction bases: 9. CDR3 nucleotides: TGTGCCATCAGTTTGGACAGGACCGGGGACGAGCAGTACGTC. Translating it yields CAISLDRTGDEQYV.

As concerns this clonotype: This may be a read error, as it is one base from a much larger clone. V gene TRBV7-6 combines with J gene TRBJ2-1, with D possibly TRBD2 on 6 matching bases. This CDR3 spans 14 amino acids. The germline V gene has CDR1 SGHVS and CDR2 FNYEAQ. As DNA, the CDR3 is TGTGTCAGCAGCCCACTAGCTACGGGCGATGAGCAGTTCTTC. Encoded protein: CVSSPLATGDEQFF. Together with reference TRBV7-6 and TRBJ2-1, the CDR3 gives the full variable domain: GAGVSQSPRYKVTKRGQDVALRCDPISGHVSLYWYRQALGQGPEFLTYFNYEAQQDKSGLPNDRFSAERPEGSISTLTIQRTEQRDSAMYRCVSSPLATGDEQFFGPGTRLTVL.

The V and J genes are TRBV4-1 and TRBJ2-2, with 15 bases lining up with TRBD2. V gave up 4 bases and J gave up 6 bases; unmatched junction bases: 6. Germline V gene lookup returns CDR1 MGHRA and CDR2 YSYEKL. The CDR3 is made up of 17 amino acids. CDR3 in amino acids: CASSLSGLAGGPGELFF. The CDR3 nucleotides are TGCGCCAGCAGCCTTTCCGGACTAGCGGGGGGGCCCGGGGAGCTGTTTTTT.

This chain joins TRBV19 and TRBJ2-1; TRBD1 matches at 10 bases. Germline trimming cut 7 bases from V and 6 bases from J; bases unmatched to any gene: 6. Germline assignment: CDR1 LNHDA and CDR2 SQIVND (reference sequence). The CDR3 covers 14 residues. The CDR3 sequence: CASTPGQGPNEQFF. Here the CDR3 DNA reads TGTGCCAGTACCCCGGGACAGGGGCCCAATGAGCAGTTCTTC.

The V call is TRBV12-3 or TRBV12-4, the J call TRBJ2-5, with 11 positions matching TRBD1. With V trimmed by 6 bases and J by 4 bases, 4 bases remained unmatched. The CDR3 is made up of 14 amino acids. Here the CDR3 reads CASRPGTGGETQYF. In DNA form, the CDR3 reads TGTGCCAGCAGACCCGGGACAGGGGGAGAGACCCAGTACTTC.

This clonotype has a single count. The junction shows a germline mismatch at one end, possibly a read error. This chain links TRBV12-5 with TRBJ1-5; D remains ambiguous. From germline, CDR1 is LGHNT and CDR2 FRNRAP. The CDR3 loop spans 13 amino acids. The CDR3 sequence is CASGLEGNQPRHF. CDR3 nucleotides: TGTGCTAGTGGTTTGGAGGGCAATCAGCCCCGGCATTTT.

This clonotype was seen a handful of times. As DNA, the CDR3 is TGTGCCAGCAGTTACGAGTCCCGTCCGAACACTGAAGCTTTCTTT. Translation gives CASSYESRPNTEAFF. The chain couples TRBV6-6 to TRBJ1-1; D is unclear. Between the trimmed V and J ends, which lost 2 bases and 1 base, there was a span of 11 bases. The CDR3 is made up of 15 amino acids. The germline CDR1 and CDR2 sequences are MNHNY and SVGAGI (reference sequence).

The genes are TRBV4-1 and TRBJ2-1; 14 positions agree with TRBD2. CDR1 is MGHRA, CDR2 YSYEKL, per germline. V was clipped by 5 bases and J by 10 bases; unmatched bases: 13. This CDR3 comprises 17 residues. The CDR3 here is CASSGTSGGAPTMEQFF. CDR3 in DNA: TGCGCCAGCAGCGGGACTAGCGGGGGTGCTCCTACAATGGAGCAGTTCTTC.

This clonotype has only a few counts. This chain uses TRBV28 with TRBJ2-2; the D is unclear. With 4 bases removed from V and 0 bases from J, the gap between germline ends came to 9 bases. This CDR3 contains 15 residues. Per the germline V gene, CDR1 is MDHEN and CDR2 is SYDVKM. The CDR3 bases are TGTGCCAGCAGTTCAGAACAAGCGAACACCGGGGAGCTGTTTTTT. As protein: CASSSEQANTGELFF.

The chain is built from TRBV7-2 and TRBJ2-1; D is uncertain. V lost 4 bases, J lost 4 bases, and 17 bases lay in between. From germline, CDR1 is SGHTA and CDR2 FQGNSA. This CDR3 contains 16 residues. This CDR3 reads CASSSRRNSIYNEQFF. CDR3 nucleotide sequence: TGTGCCAGCAGCTCCAGGCGGAACTCCATATACAATGAGCAGTTCTTC.

This rearrangement joins TRBV4-1 to TRBJ2-7, with 7 bases lining up with TRBD1. The CDR3 extends over 17 amino acids. V lost 0 bases and J lost 2; bases outside the gene matches: 10. Germline CDR1 is MGHRA and CDR2 is YSYEKL. The chain's CDR3 is CASSQESSQGFPYEQYF. The CDR3 DNA is TGCGCCAGCAGCCAAGAGTCTTCACAGGGGTTTCCCTACGAGCAGTACTTC.

This clonotype turned up a few times. This chain uses TRBV28 with TRBJ1-1, with no clear D. The CDR3 is made up of 14 amino acids. Trimming shortened V by 3 bases and J by 4 bases, and 12 bases separated the two germline ends. Germline CDR1 reads MDHEN; CDR2 reads SYDVKM. The CDR3 nucleotides read TGTGCCAGCAGTTTGACCCATTCAGGCACTGAAGCTTTCTTT. Its translation is CASSLTHSGTEAFF. Full variable domain (rest looked up from reference TRBV28 and TRBJ1-1): DVKVTQSSRYLVKRTGEKVFLECVQDMDHENMFWYRQDPGLGLRLIYFSYDVKMKEKGDIPEGYSVSREKKERFSLILESASTNQTSMYLCASSLTHSGTEAFFGQGTRLTVV.

The chain uses TRBV6-2 or TRBV6-3 and TRBJ1-1, with D unclear. The V gene's germline CDR1 is MNHEY and CDR2 SVGEGT. The CDR3 is 14 residues long. The V end lost 6 bases, the J end lost 1 base, and 12 bases lay between the germline ends. The CDR3 nucleotides are TGTGCCAGCAGAAATCTGACGGCGAACACTGAAGCTTTCTTT. This translates into CASRNLTANTEAFF.

V is TRBV6-6 and J is TRBJ2-3; D may match TRBD1 or TRBD2 (6 bases each). The germline V gene has CDR1 MNHNY and CDR2 SVGAGI (reference sequence). This CDR3 is 18 amino acids long. The V gene lost 2 bases and the J gene lost 1 base, with 19 bases spanning the gap. Here the CDR3 reads CASSYTLDVGGRTDTQYF. The CDR3 DNA is TGTGCCAGCAGTTACACCCTTGACGTCGGGGGCCGCACAGATACGCAGTATTTT.

The chain joins TRBV4-1 to TRBJ1-2; TRBD1 aligns across 7 bases. Looked up from germline, CDR1 is MGHRA and CDR2 is YSYEKL. This CDR3 region has 14 residues. V gave up 4 bases and J gave up 5 bases; unmatched junction bases: 7. The CDR3 protein is CASSPNRGEYGYTF. DNA for the CDR3: TGCGCCAGCAGCCCTAACAGGGGTGAATATGGCTACACCTTC.

The table lists this clonotype with a few counts. The chain carries TRBV11-2 and TRBJ1-1; D may be TRBD1 (5 bases). Germline values: CDR1 SGHAT, CDR2 FQNNGV. Deletions cut 0 bases from V and 5 bases from J, with 16 bases between. The CDR3 is 16 residues long. CDR3 DNA sequence: TGTGCCAGCAGCTTAGAACTCGGAGGGGCGGGGACTGAAGCTTTCTTT. Protein: CASSLELGGAGTEAFF.

This clonotype was seen a few times. The chain combines TRBV7-6 with TRBJ2-2, with 11 bases identical to TRBD1. Germline V gene lookup returns CDR1 SGHVS and CDR2 FNYEAQ. The CDR3 is 15 amino acids. The J segment lost 7 bases and the V segment lost 4 bases, leaving 5 bases of the junction unmatched. The CDR3 is CASSSRTGGVGELFF. The CDR3 nucleotides read TGTGCCAGCAGCTCCAGGACAGGGGGCGTCGGGGAGCTGTTTTTT.

V is TRBV10-3 and J is TRBJ2-6; 7 positions match TRBD1. Germline values: CDR1 ENHRY, CDR2 SYGVKD. The CDR3 length is 17 residues. The J segment lost 0 bases and the V segment lost 6 bases, leaving 8 bases of the junction unmatched. CDR3 DNA sequence: TGTGCCATCAGCCGATGGGACAGACCCTCTGGGGCCAACGTCCTGACTTTC. Amino acids: CAISRWDRPSGANVLTF.

The rearrangement links TRBV27 to TRBJ2-1; no clear D gene. Trimming removed 6 bases at V and 0 bases at J, with 15 bases between. The germline V gene has CDR1 MNHEY and CDR2 SMNVEV (reference sequence). The CDR3 has 16 residues. The CDR3 nucleotides read TGTGCCAGCAGACGCGGTGGGCTATCCTCCTACAATGAGCAGTTCTTC. Translating it yields CASRRGGLSSYNEQFF.

This clonotype was observed a handful of times. The CDR3 DNA reads TGTGCCAGCAGTTACTCGCTAGCGGGGAACGATGAGCAGTTCTTC. Protein sequence: CASSYSLAGNDEQFF. The gene calls are TRBV6-5 and TRBJ2-1, with 9 bases lining up with TRBD2. CDR1 MNHEY and CDR2 SVGAGI come from the germline V gene. The CDR3 length is 15 residues. The junction had 5 bases not matched to a gene; V was cut back by 0 bases and J by 8 bases.

The chain carries TRBV14 and TRBJ1-2, with D possibly being TRBD1 (6 bases). CDR1 and CDR2 (germline): SGHDN, FVKESK. Trimming removed 3 bases at V and 4 bases at J, with 12 bases between. CDR3 length: 14 amino acids. The DNA of the CDR3 is TGTGCCAGCAGCCAGAGGGGGAGCCGCTATGGCTACACCTTC. Its protein product is CASSQRGSRYGYTF.

The gene calls are TRBV11-3 and TRBJ2-2; weak D call: TRBD1 (5 bases). This CDR3 comprises 14 residues. Germline loops: CDR1 SGHNT, CDR2 YENEEA. Trimming removed 5 bases from V and 2 bases from J, with 9 bases in between. CDR3 loop: CASSVGPNTGELFF. In DNA form, the CDR3 reads TGTGCCAGCAGCGTGGGGCCAAACACCGGGGAGCTGTTTTTT. Supplemented by reference TRBV11-3 and TRBJ2-2, the full variable domain reads EAGVVQSPRYKIIEKKQPVAFWCNPISGHNTLYWYLQNLGQGPELLIRYENEEAVDDSQLPKDRFSAERLKGVDSTLKIQPAELGDSAVYLCASSVGPNTGELFFGEGSRLTVL.

Turning to this clonotype: Compared with germline, one end of the junction differs, possibly owing to a read error. The chain is built from TRBV7-6 and TRBJ1-6; D not resolved. This CDR3 has 14 residues. From germline, CDR1 is SGHVS and CDR2 FNYEAQ. The CDR3 nucleotides are TGTGCCAACAGCTTAGCCCTCGGGATCGGAACCCTCCACTTT. This sequence encodes CANSLALGIGTLHF. Full variable domain (outside the CDR3, taken from reference TRBV7-6 and TRBJ1-6): GAGVSQSPRYKVTKRGQDVALRCDPISGHVSLYWYRQALGQGPEFLTYFNYEAQQDKSGLPNDRFSAERPEGSISTLTIQRTEQRDSAMYRCANSLALGIGTLHFGNGTRLTVT.

This clonotype was observed a few times. This rearrangement joins TRBV12-3 or TRBV12-4 to TRBJ1-3; tentative D call: TRBD1 (6 bases). The CDR3 is 14 amino acids. Trimming removed 7 bases at V and 0 bases at J, with 10 bases between. As DNA, the CDR3 is TGTGCCAGCAACACAGGGACCTCTGGAAACACCATATATTTT. This sequence encodes CASNTGTSGNTIYF.

This chain uses TRBV19 with TRBJ2-3; 8 nucleotides align to TRBD1. Germline V gene lookup returns CDR1 LNHDA and CDR2 SQIVND (reference sequence). CDR3 length: 15 residues. Losses at the gene ends were 3 bases for V and 0 bases for J; bases not matched to a gene: 2. In DNA form, the CDR3 reads TGTGCCAGTAGTATCAACAGGGGGAGCACAGATACGCAGTATTTT. Residues: CASSINRGSTDTQYF.

The V gene is TRBV12-3 or TRBV12-4, the J gene TRBJ1-5; TRBD1 is a possible D gene (5 bases). The CDR3 is 13 residues long. V was cut by 11 bases and J by 3 bases, with 14 bases left in between. CDR3 sequence reads: CAGNPGPNQPQHF. The CDR3 region has the DNA TGTGCCGGCAATCCGGGACCCAATCAGCCCCAGCATTTT.